This T cell receptor beta chain was identified during a study of blood T cell repertoires in COVID-19. Study as a whole: Sources were T cells, B-cell-depleted T cells, or PBMCs; the material itself was cDNA or gDNA.

Participant age was roughly 18 to 89 years, and participants resided in around 24 US areas. Looked up from germline, CDR1 is SGHTA and CDR2 is FQGNSA. V lost 8 bases, J lost 10 bases, and 17 bases stayed unmatched. The CDR3 extends over 16 amino acids. The data were produced by immunoSEQ multiplex PCR, yet TCRdb's version contains in-frame clones alone and is incomplete. Among approximately 190,000 clones listed, approximately 82% were seen once. The clonotype was recovered from a woman aged 55-69 years with acute COVID-19. The genes are TRBV7-2 and TRBJ2-1; the match to TRBD1 covers 10 bases. The sample taken for sequencing was PBMCs or T cells enriched from blood (not recorded which). CDR3 bases: TGTGCCAGCGTGGCCCGGGACAGGGGACCAAGGGTCGAGCAGTTCTTC. Its translation is CASVARDRGPRVEQFF.